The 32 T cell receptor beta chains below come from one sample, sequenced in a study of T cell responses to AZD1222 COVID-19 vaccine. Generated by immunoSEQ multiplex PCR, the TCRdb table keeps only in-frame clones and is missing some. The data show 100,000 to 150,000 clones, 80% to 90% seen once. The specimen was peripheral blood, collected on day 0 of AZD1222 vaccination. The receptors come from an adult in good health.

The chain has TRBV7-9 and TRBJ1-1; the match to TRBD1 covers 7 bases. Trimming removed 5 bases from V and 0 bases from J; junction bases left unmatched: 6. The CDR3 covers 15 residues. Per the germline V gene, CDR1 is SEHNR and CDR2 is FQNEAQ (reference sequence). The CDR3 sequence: CASSLEGAVNTEAFF. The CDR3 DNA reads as TGTGCCAGCAGCCTAGAGGGGGCCGTGAACACTGAAGCTTTCTTT.

The CDR3 reads CASSPLSSYEQYF. The CDR3, as DNA: TGTGCCAGCTCGCCCTTGAGCTCCTACGAGCAGTACTTC. The V and J genes are TRBV18 and TRBJ2-7; D remains ambiguous. In germline, CDR1 is KGHSH, CDR2 LQKENI. V was clipped by 6 bases and J by 0 bases, with 9 bases between them. The CDR3 has 13 residues.

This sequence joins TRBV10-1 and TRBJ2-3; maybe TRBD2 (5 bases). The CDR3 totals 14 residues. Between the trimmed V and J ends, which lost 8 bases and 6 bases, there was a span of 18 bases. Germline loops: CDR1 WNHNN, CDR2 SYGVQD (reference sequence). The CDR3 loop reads CASPRRFLADTQYF. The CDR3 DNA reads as TGCGCCAGCCCTAGGAGGTTTCTTGCGGATACGCAGTATTTT.

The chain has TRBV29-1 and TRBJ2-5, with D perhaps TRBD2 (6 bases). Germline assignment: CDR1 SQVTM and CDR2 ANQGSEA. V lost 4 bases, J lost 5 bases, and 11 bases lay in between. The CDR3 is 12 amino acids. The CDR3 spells CSVGLVGETQYF. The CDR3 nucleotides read TGCAGCGTTGGACTAGTAGGGGAGACCCAGTACTTC.

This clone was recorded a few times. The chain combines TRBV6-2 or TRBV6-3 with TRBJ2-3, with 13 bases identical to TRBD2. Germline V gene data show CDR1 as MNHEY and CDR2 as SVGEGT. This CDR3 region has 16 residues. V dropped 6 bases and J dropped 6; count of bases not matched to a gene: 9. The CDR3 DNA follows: TGTGCCAGCAGCCCACGACTAGCGGGGGGTCCTGATACGCAGTATTTT. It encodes CASSPRLAGGPDTQYF.

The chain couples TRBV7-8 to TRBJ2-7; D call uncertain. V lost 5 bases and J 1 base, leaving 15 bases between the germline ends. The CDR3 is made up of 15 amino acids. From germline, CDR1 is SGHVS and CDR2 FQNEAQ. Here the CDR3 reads CASSDRGAGSYEQYF. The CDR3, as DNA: TGTGCCAGCAGCGACCGTGGAGCTGGGTCCTACGAGCAGTACTTC.

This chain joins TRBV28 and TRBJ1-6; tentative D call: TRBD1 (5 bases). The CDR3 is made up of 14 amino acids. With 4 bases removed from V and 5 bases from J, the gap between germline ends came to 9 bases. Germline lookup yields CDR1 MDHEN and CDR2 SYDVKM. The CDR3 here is CASSSGSHNSPLHF. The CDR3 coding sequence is TGTGCCAGCAGTTCAGGGTCTCATAATTCACCCCTCCACTTT.

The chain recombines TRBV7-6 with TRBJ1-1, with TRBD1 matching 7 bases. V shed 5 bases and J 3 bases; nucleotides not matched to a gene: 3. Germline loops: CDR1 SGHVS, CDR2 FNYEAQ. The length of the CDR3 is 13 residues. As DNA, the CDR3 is TGTGCCAGCAGCCGGGACAGAGACACTGAAGCTTTCTTT. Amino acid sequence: CASSRDRDTEAFF.

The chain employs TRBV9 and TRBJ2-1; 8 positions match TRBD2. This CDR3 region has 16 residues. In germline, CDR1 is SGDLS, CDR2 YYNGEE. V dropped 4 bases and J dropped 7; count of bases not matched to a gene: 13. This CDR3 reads CASSPPGSGRGNEQFF. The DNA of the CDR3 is TGTGCCAGCAGCCCCCCGGGAAGCGGGAGAGGAAATGAGCAGTTCTTC. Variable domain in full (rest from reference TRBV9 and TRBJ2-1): DSGVTQTPKHLITATGQRVTLRCSPRSGDLSVYWYQQSLDQGLQFLIQYYNGEERAKGNILERFSAQQFPDLHSELNLSSLELGDSALYFCASSPPGSGRGNEQFFGPGTRLTVL.

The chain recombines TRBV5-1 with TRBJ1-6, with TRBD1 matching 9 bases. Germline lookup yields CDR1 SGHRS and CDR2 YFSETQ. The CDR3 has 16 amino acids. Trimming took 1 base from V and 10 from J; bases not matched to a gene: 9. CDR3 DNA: TGCGCCAGCAGCTTGTCGTCCGGGACAGGGTACTCACCCCTCCACTTT. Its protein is CASSLSSGTGYSPLHF.

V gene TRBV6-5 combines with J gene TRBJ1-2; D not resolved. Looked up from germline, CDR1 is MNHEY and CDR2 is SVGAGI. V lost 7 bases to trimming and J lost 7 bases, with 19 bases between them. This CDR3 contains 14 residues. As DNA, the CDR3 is TGTGCCAGCACCAACGGAGGGTTTAAGGTTGGCTACACCTTC. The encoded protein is CASTNGGFKVGYTF.

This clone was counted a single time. CDR3 DNA sequence: TGTGCCACCAGTGACTCCGGGACTAGCACAGATACGCAGTATTTT. This gives the protein CATSDSGTSTDTQYF. The chain employs TRBV24-1 and TRBJ2-3, with D possibly TRBD2 on 6 matching bases. Germline-derived CDR1 and CDR2 are KGHDR and SFDVKD. CDR3 length equals 15 residues. V was pared by 4 bases and J by 0 bases, with 10 bases between.

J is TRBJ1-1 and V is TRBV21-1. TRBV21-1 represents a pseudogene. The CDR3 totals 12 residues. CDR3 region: CASSRVWTEAFF. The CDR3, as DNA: TGTGCCAGCAGCAGGGTATGGACTGAAGCTTTCTTT.

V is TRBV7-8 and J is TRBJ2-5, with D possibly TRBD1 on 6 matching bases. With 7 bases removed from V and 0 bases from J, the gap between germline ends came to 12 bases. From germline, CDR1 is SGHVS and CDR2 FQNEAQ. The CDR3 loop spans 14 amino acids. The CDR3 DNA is TGTGCCAGCATTCAGGGGAAGTACCAAGAGACCCAGTACTTC. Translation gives CASIQGKYQETQYF.

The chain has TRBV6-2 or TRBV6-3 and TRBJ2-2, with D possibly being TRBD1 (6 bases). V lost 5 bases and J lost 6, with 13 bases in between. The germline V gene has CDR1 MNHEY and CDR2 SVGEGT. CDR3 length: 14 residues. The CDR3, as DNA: TGTGCCAGCAGTGCCCTTACAGGGTCCGGGGAGCTGTTTTTT. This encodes CASSALTGSGELFF.

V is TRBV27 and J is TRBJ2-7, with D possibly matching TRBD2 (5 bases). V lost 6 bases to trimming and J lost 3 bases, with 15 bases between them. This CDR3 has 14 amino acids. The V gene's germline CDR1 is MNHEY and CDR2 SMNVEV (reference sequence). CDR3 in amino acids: CASSPRTGNYEQYF. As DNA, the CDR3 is TGTGCCAGCAGCCCGAGGACTGGGAACTACGAGCAGTACTTC.

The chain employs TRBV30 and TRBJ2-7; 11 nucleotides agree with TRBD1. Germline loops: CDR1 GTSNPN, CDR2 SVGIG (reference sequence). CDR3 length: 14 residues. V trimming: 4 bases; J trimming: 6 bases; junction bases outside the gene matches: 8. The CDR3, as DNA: TGTGCCTGGACCGTGGGACAGGGGGTCAGCGAGCAGTACTTC. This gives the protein CAWTVGQGVSEQYF.

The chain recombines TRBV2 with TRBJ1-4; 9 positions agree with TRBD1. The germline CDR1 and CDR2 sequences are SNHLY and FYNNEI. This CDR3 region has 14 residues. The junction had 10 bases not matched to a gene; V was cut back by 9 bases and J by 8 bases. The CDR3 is CASGQGRFAEKLFF. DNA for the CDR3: TGTGCCAGTGGACAGGGGAGGTTCGCGGAAAAACTGTTTTTT. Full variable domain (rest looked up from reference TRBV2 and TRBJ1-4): EPEVTQTPSHQVTQMGQEVILRCVPISNHLYFYWYRQILGQKVEFLVSFYNNEISEKSEIFDDQFSVERPDGSNFTLKIRSTKLEDSAMYFCASGQGRFAEKLFFGSGTQLSVL.

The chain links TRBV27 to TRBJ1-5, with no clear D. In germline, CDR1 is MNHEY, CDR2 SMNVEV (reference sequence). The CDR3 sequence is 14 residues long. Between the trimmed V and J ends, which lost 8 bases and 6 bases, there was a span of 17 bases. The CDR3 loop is CASGRRGSGQPQHF. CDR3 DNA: TGTGCCAGCGGCCGAAGAGGGAGCGGTCAGCCCCAGCATTTT.

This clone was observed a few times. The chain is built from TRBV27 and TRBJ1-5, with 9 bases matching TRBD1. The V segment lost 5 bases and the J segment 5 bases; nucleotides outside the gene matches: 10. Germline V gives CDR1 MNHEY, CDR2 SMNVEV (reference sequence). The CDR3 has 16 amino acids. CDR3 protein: CASSQTGTGRYQPQHF. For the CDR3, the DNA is TGTGCCAGCAGTCAGACCGGGACAGGGCGTTATCAGCCCCAGCATTTT.

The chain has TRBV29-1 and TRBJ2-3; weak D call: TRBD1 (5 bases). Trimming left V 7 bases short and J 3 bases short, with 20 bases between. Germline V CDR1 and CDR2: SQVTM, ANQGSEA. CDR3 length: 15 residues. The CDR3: CSANPTDRFTDTQYF. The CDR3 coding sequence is TGCAGCGCTAACCCCACAGACAGATTTACAGATACGCAGTATTTT.

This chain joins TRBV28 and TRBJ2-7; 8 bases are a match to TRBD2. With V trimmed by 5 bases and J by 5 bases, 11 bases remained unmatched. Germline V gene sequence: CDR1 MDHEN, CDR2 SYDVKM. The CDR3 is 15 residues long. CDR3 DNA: TGTGCCAGCAGTGCCTGGACTAGCCGTCGGGACGAGCAGTACTTC. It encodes CASSAWTSRRDEQYF. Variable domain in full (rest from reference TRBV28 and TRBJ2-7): DVKVTQSSRYLVKRTGEKVFLECVQDMDHENMFWYRQDPGLGLRLIYFSYDVKMKEKGDIPEGYSVSREKKERFSLILESASTNQTSMYLCASSAWTSRRDEQYFGPGTRLTVT.

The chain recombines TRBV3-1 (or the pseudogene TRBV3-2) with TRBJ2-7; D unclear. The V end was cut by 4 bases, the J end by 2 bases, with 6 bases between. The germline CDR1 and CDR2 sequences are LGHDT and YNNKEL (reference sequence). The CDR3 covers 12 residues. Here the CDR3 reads CASSPGPYEQYF. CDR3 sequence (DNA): TGTGCCAGCAGCCCCGGCCCCTACGAGCAGTACTTC.

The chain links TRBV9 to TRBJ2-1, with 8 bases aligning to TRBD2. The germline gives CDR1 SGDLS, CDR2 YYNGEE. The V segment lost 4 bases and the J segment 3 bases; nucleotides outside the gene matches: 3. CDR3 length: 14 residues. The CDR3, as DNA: TGTGCCAGCAGCTCCACTAGCGGCTACAATGAGCAGTTCTTC. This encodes CASSSTSGYNEQFF.

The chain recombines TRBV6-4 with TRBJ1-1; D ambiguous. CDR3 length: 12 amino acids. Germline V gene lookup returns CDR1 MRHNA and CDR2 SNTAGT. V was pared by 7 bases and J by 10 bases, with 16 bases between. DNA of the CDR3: TGTGCCAGCACCGACGGGATGTCCGCAGCTTTCTTT. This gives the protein CASTDGMSAAFF.

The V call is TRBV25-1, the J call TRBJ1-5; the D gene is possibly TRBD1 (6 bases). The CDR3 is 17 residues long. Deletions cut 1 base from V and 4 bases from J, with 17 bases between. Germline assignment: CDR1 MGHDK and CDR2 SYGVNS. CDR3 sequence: CASSEWWTAKGNQPQHF. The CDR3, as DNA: TGTGCCAGCAGTGAATGGTGGACAGCCAAAGGGAATCAGCCCCAGCATTTT. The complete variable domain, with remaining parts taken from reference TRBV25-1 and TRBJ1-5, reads EADIYQTPRYLVIGTGKKITLECSQTMGHDKMYWYQQDPGMELHLIHYSYGVNSTEKGDLSSESTVSRIRTEHFPLTLESARPSHTSQYLCASSEWWTAKGNQPQHFGDGTRLSIL.

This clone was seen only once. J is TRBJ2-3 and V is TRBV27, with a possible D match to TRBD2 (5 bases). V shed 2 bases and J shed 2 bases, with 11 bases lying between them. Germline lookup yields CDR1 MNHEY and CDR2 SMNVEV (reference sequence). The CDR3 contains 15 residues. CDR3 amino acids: CASSLGWTFTDTQYF. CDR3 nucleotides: TGTGCCAGCAGTTTAGGTTGGACTTTCACAGATACGCAGTATTTT.

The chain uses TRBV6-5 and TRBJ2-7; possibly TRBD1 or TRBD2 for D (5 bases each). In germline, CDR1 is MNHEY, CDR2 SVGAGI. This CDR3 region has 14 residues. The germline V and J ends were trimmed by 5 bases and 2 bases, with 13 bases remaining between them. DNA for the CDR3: TGTGCCAGCAGTCTAGCAGGGAGTACCTACGAGCAGTACTTC. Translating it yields CASSLAGSTYEQYF.

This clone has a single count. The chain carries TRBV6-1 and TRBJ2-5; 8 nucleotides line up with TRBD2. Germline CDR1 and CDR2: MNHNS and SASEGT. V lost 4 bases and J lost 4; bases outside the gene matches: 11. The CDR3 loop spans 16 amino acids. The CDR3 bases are TGTGCCAGCAGTGCAGGATTTGCGGGGGGCCGAGAGACCCAGTACTTC. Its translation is CASSAGFAGGRETQYF.

The CDR3 DNA reads TGTGCCTGCAACCTGGACGCGGGCTACACCTTC. Translated: CACNLDAGYTF. The V and J genes are TRBV30 and TRBJ1-2; D gene unclear. Germline loops: CDR1 GTSNPN, CDR2 SVGIG (reference sequence). The germline V and J ends were trimmed by 6 bases and 8 bases, with 13 bases remaining between them. The CDR3 consists of 11 residues.

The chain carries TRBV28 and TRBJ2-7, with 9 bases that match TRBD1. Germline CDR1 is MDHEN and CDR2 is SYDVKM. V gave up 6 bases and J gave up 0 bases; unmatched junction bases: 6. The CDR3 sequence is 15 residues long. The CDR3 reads CASSDKGQGSYEQYF. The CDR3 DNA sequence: TGTGCCAGCAGCGACAAGGGACAGGGCTCCTACGAGCAGTACTTC.

CDR3 in amino acids: CASSQDLRRGYTEAFF. CDR3 nucleotides: TGCGCCAGCAGCCAAGATCTACGTAGGGGGTACACTGAAGCTTTCTTT. This chain joins TRBV4-1 and TRBJ1-1; TRBD1 might be the D (6 bases). Trimming cost V 0 bases and J 3 bases, with 14 bases left between them. Germline V gene sequence: CDR1 MGHRA, CDR2 YSYEKL. The CDR3 has 16 residues.